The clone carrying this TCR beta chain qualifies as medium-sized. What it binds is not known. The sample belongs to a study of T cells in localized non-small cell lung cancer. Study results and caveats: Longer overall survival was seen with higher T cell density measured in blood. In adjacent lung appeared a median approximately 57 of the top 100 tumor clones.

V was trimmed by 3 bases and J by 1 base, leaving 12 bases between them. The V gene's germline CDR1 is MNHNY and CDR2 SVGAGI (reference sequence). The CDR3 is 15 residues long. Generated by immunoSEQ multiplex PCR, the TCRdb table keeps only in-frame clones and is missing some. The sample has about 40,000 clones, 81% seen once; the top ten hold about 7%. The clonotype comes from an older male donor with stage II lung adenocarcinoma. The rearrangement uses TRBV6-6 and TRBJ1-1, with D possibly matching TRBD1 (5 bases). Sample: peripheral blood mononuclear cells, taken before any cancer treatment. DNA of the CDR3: TGTGCCAGCAGTTATGGCCAGGGCTGGAACACTGAAGCTTTCTTT. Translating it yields CASSYGQGWNTEAFF.